Listed below are T cell receptor beta chains from one sample, sequenced in a study of blood T cell repertoires in COVID-19. TCRdb's table, derived via immunoSEQ multiplex PCR, lists solely in-frame clones and lacks some. The sample records some 220,000 clones, roughly four fifths being singletons. The sequenced sample was peripheral blood. The receptor source for this set is an older woman with COVID-19, enrolled during active disease. Each CDR3 is given with its conserved first and last residue. A D gene is named only where the DNA matches it firmly. The listing skips clone size in some rows; elsewhere it reads once, few, many or a size class.

v_call	cdr3_length	d_call	j_call	clone_size	cdr3_nt	cdr3_aa
TRBV5-1	15	TRBD2	TRBJ2-7	.	TGCGCCAGCAGCGGAGTAGCGGGAATGAGTGGCGAGCAGTACTTC	CASSGVAGMSGEQYF
TRBV9	16	.	TRBJ2-2	.	TGTGCCAGCAGCGTATCAAGCGGGCAAAACACCGGGGAGCTGTTTTTT	CASSVSSGQNTGELFF
TRBV5-6	13	.	TRBJ2-5	.	TGTGCCAGCAGCTTGATAGGAGGGGAGACCCAGTACTTC	CASSLIGGETQYF
TRBV7-6	20	TRBD2	TRBJ2-1	.	TGTGCCAGCAGCTTAGAGGGGGGACTAGCGGGACCGAGCTCCTACAATGAGCAGTTCTTC	CASSLEGGLAGPSSYNEQFF
TRBV3-1/TRBV3-2	16	TRBD1	TRBJ1-1	.	TGTGCCAGCAGCCAACTTCGGGACAGGGGGGGCACTGAAGCTTTCTTT	CASSQLRDRGGTEAFF
TRBV24-1	13	TRBD2	TRBJ2-1	.	TGTGCCACCAGTGATCCTAGCGGGAATGAGCAGTTCTTC	CATSDPSGNEQFF
TRBV27	14	.	TRBJ1-2	few	TGTGCCAGCAGGTCGGGGGGCCAGCGAGCTCATTGGACCTTC	CASRSGGQRAHWTF
TRBV6-5	15	.	TRBJ1-5	.	TGTGCCAGCAGTTCACGGGTAAATGTCAATCAGCCCCAGCATTTT	CASSSRVNVNQPQHF
TRBV27	15	.	TRBJ1-2	.	TGTGCCAGCAGTTTAACGGGTCAGGGGATCTATGGCTACACCTTC	CASSLTGQGIYGYTF
TRBV5-1	15	.	TRBJ2-7	.	TGCGCCAGCAGACCTATACAGGGCCCAATGGAACGGCAGTACTTC	CASRPIQGPMERQYF
TRBV30	15	.	TRBJ1-2	.	TGTGCCTGGAATCAACATCTCCGAATTAACTATGGCTACACCTTC	CAWNQHLRINYGYTF
TRBV14	15	.	TRBJ2-5	.	TGTGCCAGCAGCTTCTCTGGGGGCTTTCAAGAGACCCAGTACTTC	CASSFSGGFQETQYF
TRBV7-2	14	.	TRBJ2-7	.	TGTGCCAGCAGCTTAAGAGGCAGGGGCTACGAGCAGTACTTC	CASSLRGRGYEQYF
TRBV5-6	18	.	TRBJ2-7	.	TGTGCCAGCAGCCCGACTATAGCGCGGGTCATTACTCACTACGAGCAGTACTTC	CASSPTIARVITHYEQYF
TRBV11-2	13	TRBD2	TRBJ2-1	.	TGTGCCAGCAGCCTCGCTCTAGCGGGAGAGGTGTTCTTC	CASSLALAGEVFF
TRBV5-1	15	TRBD1	TRBJ2-1	.	TGCGCCAGCAGCCCCGAGAGGGGGCAACACAATGAGCAGTTCTTC	CASSPERGQHNEQFF
TRBV27	14	.	TRBJ1-1	.	TGTGCCAGCAGTTCACGGACACTTAACACTGAAGCTTTCTTT	CASSSRTLNTEAFF
TRBV10-1	14	.	TRBJ2-2	.	TGCGCCAGCAGTGGACAGCTCCGGACCGGGGAGCTGTTTTTT	CASSGQLRTGELFF
TRBV9	14	TRBD2	TRBJ2-3	.	TGTGCCAGCAGCTCGACTAGCGGCACAGATACGCAGTATTTT	CASSSTSGTDTQYF
TRBV25-1	16	.	TRBJ1-6	once	TGTGCCAGCAGTGAATACCGGGGGGCGGTGGGTTCACCCCTCCACTTT	CASSEYRGAVGSPLHF
TRBV6-6	15	TRBD2	TRBJ2-7	.	TGTGCCAGCAGTTTCGACGGGACTAGCTTCTACGAGCAGTACTTC	CASSFDGTSFYEQYF
TRBV21-1	12	.	TRBJ1-1	.	TGTGCCAGCAGCCTCAGGAACACTGAAGCTTTCTTT	CASSLRNTEAFF
TRBV27	15	.	TRBJ2-7	.	TGTGCCAGCAGTTTATCGATAGGGGCACACTACGAGCAGTACTTC	CASSLSIGAHYEQYF
TRBV6-1	15	TRBD2	TRBJ2-5	.	TGTGCCAGCACCGCCCCTTTAGCGGGAGTGGAGACCCAGTACTTC	CASTAPLAGVETQYF
TRBV14	14	TRBD1	TRBJ1-2	.	TGTGCCAGCCGGGGGACAGGGGCTTCCTATGGCTACACCTTC	CASRGTGASYGYTF
TRBV6-2/TRBV6-3	16	.	TRBJ1-1	.	TGTGCCAGCAGTTACGTGGCAATCACTAAGAACACTGAAGCTTTCTTT	CASSYVAITKNTEAFF
TRBV28	13	TRBD1	TRBJ1-2	.	TGTGCCAGCAACCGAGGGGGCGCCGATGGCTACACCTTC	CASNRGGADGYTF
TRBV7-9	16	TRBD2	TRBJ2-1	.	TGTGCCAGCAGCCCCAAGACAGCGGGGAACTACAATGAGCAGTTCTTC	CASSPKTAGNYNEQFF
TRBV24-1	19	TRBD2	TRBJ2-1	.	TGTGCCACCAGCGGCGGGACACCATACAGCGGGAGGGCCCAGAATGAGCAGTTCTTC	CATSGGTPYSGRAQNEQFF
TRBV27	16	.	TRBJ1-1	.	TGTGCCAGCAGTACTATCTCCGGGACAAAGACTTATGAAGCTTTCTTT	CASSTISGTKTYEAFF
TRBV4-2	16	.	TRBJ2-1	.	TGTGCCAGCAGCCAACGGCGGGAAATCTCCTACAATGAGCAGTTCTTC	CASSQRREISYNEQFF
TRBV3-1/TRBV3-2	15	TRBD1	TRBJ1-6	.	TGTGCCAGCAGCCCCACGGACAGGGGGCTTTCACCCCTCCACTTT	CASSPTDRGLSPLHF
TRBV10-3	15	TRBD1	TRBJ1-5	once	TGTGCCATCAGTGAGTGGCGGGACAGGGAGAAGCCCCAGCATTTT	CAISEWRDREKPQHF
TRBV3-1/TRBV3-2	16	TRBD1	TRBJ1-1	.	TGTGCCAGCAGCCAGGGACAGGGCTCTATGAACACTGAAGCTTTCTTT	CASSQGQGSMNTEAFF
TRBV20-1	17	TRBD2	TRBJ2-3	.	TGCAGTGCTAGTCGCGGGGGGGTAAGCGGGGTCACAGATACGCAGTATTTT	CSASRGGVSGVTDTQYF
TRBV7-8	18	TRBD1	TRBJ2-2	.	TGTGCCAGCAGCTTAGATGATTGGGGGACAGGGAACACCGGGGAGCTGTTTTTT	CASSLDDWGTGNTGELFF
TRBV3-1/TRBV3-2	15	TRBD1	TRBJ2-2	once	TGTGCCAGCAGCCAAGGGGACAGGGCCACCGGGGAGCTGTTTTTT	CASSQGDRATGELFF
TRBV5-6	11	.	TRBJ1-1	.	TGTGCCAGCAGCTTAGAGGATGAAGCTTTCTTT	CASSLEDEAFF
TRBV15	13	.	TRBJ1-1	.	TGTGCCACCAGCGGGAGACTGAACACTGAAGCTTTCTTT	CATSGRLNTEAFF
TRBV6-5	16	TRBD2	TRBJ2-7	once	TGTGCCAGCAGTTACTCGGGCGGACGGACTAGCTACGAGCAGTACTTC	CASSYSGGRTSYEQYF
TRBV28	14	.	TRBJ1-3	.	TGTGCCAGCAGGTTGACAGGATCGGGAAACACCATATATTTT	CASRLTGSGNTIYF
TRBV11-2	16	TRBD2	TRBJ2-1	.	TGTGCCAGCAGCTTTGGGGGACTAGCGGGAGCGAATGAGCAGTTCTTC	CASSFGGLAGANEQFF
TRBV27	16	TRBD2	TRBJ2-1	.	TGTGCCAGCAGTTTATCGGGACTAGCGGGGAACAATGAGCAGTTCTTC	CASSLSGLAGNNEQFF
TRBV29-1	16	.	TRBJ2-7	few	TGCAGCGTTGAGGATAGTCGGGACTCGGGTCGTGACGAGCAGTACTTC	CSVEDSRDSGRDEQYF
TRBV5-1	16	.	TRBJ2-6	.	TGCGCCAGCAGCTTGAGTTCAGGTACCGGGGCCAACGTCCTGACTTTC	CASSLSSGTGANVLTF
TRBV28	13	.	TRBJ1-2	.	TGTGCCAGCAGCCCCACGGTATTACTTAGCTACACCTTC	CASSPTVLLSYTF
TRBV25-1	17	TRBD2	TRBJ2-1	.	TGTGCCAGCAGTGAAGCAGGGGTTAGCGGGAGGGTCAATGAGCAGTTCTTC	CASSEAGVSGRVNEQFF
TRBV7-2	13	TRBD2	TRBJ2-3	.	TGTGCCAGCAGCCGTAGCGGGGTTTTTTCGCAGTATTTT	CASSRSGVFSQYF
TRBV28	15	.	TRBJ1-6	once	TGTGCCAGCAGTTTAGAGGGGAGGGGCGGCTCACCCCTCCACTTT	CASSLEGRGGSPLHF
TRBV5-3	17	TRBD2	TRBJ2-4	once	TGTGCCAGAACCGGGACTAGCGGGAGGGCAGCCAAAAACATTCAGTACTTC	CARTGTSGRAAKNIQYF
TRBV16	14	.	TRBJ1-5	.	TGTGCCAGCAGCCAATCTTGGACAGATCAGCCCCAGCATTTT	CASSQSWTDQPQHF
TRBV4-3	15	.	TRBJ1-5	once	TGCGCCAGCAGCCAAGATAGGACAGGCAATCAGCCCCAGCATTTT	CASSQDRTGNQPQHF
TRBV5-1	14	TRBD1	TRBJ1-5	.	TGCGCCAGCAGCTCGGGACAGGGGGGAGGGCCCCAGCATTTT	CASSSGQGGGPQHF
TRBV4-2	15	TRBD2	TRBJ2-1	.	TGTGCCAGCAGCCCGGGACTAGCGGTAGAAAATGAGCAGTTCTTC	CASSPGLAVENEQFF
TRBV10-3	14	.	TRBJ1-5	.	TGTGCCATCAGTGAGTCGGCAGGACTACAGCCCCAGCATTTT	CAISESAGLQPQHF
TRBV5-1	14	.	TRBJ2-6	.	TGCGCCAGCAGCTTGTATTCTGGGGCCAACGTCCTGACTTTC	CASSLYSGANVLTF
TRBV7-8	15	TRBD1	TRBJ1-5	.	TGTGCCAGCAGGCAATCGGCGACAGGGACTCAGCCCCAGCATTTT	CASRQSATGTQPQHF
TRBV4-3	14	.	TRBJ1-6	.	TGCGCCAGCAGTCGTTACGGGGAGAATTCACCCCTCCACTTT	CASSRYGENSPLHF
TRBV6-2/TRBV6-3	14	.	TRBJ1-2	.	TGTGCCAGCAGTTCCCCTTACGACAGGACTGGCTACACCTTC	CASSSPYDRTGYTF
TRBV2	13	.	TRBJ1-1	.	TGTGCCAGCAAAACCACAGGGAACACTGAAGCTTTCTTT	CASKTTGNTEAFF